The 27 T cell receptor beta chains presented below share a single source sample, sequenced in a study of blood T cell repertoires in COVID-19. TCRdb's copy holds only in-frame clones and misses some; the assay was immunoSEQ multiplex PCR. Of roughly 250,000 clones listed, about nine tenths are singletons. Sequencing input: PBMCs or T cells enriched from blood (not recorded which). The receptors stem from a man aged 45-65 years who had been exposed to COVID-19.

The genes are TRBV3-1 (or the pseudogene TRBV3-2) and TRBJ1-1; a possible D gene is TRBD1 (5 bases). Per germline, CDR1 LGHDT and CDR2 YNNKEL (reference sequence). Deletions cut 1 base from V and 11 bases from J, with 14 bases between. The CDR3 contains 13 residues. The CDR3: CASSQGASRAAFF. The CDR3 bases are TGTGCCAGCAGCCAAGGGGCCAGCAGGGCTGCTTTCTTT.

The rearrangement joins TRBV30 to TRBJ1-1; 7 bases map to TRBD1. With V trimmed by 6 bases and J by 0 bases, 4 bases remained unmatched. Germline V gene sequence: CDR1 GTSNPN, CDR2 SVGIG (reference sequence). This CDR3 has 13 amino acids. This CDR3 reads CACQGQLNTEAFF. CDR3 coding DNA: TGTGCCTGCCAGGGACAGTTGAACACTGAAGCTTTCTTT.

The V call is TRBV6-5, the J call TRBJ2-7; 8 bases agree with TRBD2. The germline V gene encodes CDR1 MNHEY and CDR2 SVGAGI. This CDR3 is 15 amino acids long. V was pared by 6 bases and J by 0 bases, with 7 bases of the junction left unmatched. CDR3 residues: CASRMSGGRSYEQYF. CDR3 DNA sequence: TGTGCCAGCAGGATGAGCGGGGGCCGCTCCTACGAGCAGTACTTC.

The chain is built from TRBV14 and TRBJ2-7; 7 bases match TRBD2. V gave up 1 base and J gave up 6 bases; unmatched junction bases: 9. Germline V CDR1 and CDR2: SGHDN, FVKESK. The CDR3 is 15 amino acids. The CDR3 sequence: CASSQAGLGVVEQYV. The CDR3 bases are TGTGCCAGCAGCCAAGCCGGACTAGGAGTGGTCGAGCAGTACGTC.

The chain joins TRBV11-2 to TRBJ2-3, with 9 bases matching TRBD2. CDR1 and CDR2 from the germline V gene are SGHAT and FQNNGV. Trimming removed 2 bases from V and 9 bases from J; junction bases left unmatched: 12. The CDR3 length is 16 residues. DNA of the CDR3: TGTGCCAGCAGCTTAACATTGGCTAGCGGGATCGTCACGCAGTATTTT. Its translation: CASSLTLASGIVTQYF.

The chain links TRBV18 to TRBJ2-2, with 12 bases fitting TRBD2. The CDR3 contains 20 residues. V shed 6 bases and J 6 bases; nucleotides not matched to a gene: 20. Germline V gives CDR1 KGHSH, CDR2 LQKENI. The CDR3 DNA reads TGTGCCAGCTCGGCCAGGAAGACTAGCGGGAGCGCCGTTTGGTCCGGGGAGCTGTTTTTT. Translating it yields CASSARKTSGSAVWSGELFF. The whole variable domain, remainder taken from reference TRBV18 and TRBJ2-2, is NAGVMQNPRHLVRRRGQEARLRCSPMKGHSHVYWYRQLPEEGLKFMVYLQKENIIDESGMPKERFSAEFPKEGPSILRIQQVVRGDSAAYFCASSARKTSGSAVWSGELFFGEGSRLTVL.

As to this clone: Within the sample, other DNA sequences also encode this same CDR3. CDR3 residues: CASSLGQGTYGYTF. The CDR3 DNA sequence: TGCGCCAGCAGCTTGGGCCAGGGAACCTATGGCTACACCTTC. The chain is built from TRBV5-1 and TRBJ1-2; maybe TRBD1 (5 bases). CDR1 is SGHRS and CDR2 is YFSETQ in the germline V gene. Trimming removed 0 bases from V and 4 bases from J, with 10 bases in between. The CDR3 loop spans 14 amino acids.

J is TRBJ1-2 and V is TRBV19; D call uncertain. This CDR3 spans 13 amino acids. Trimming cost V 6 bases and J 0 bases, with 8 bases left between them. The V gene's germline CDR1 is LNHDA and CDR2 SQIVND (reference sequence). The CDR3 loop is CASSRESNYGYTF. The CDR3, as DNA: TGTGCCAGTAGCCGGGAGTCTAACTATGGCTACACCTTC.

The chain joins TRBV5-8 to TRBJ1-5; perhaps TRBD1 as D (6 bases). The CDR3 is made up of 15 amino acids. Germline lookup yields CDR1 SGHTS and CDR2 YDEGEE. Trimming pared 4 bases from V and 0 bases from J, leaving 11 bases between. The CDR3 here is CASSPGTSSNQPQHF. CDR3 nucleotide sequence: TGTGCCAGCAGCCCGGGGACAAGTAGCAATCAGCCCCAGCATTTT. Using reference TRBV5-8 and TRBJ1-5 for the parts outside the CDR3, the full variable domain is EAGVTQSPTHLIKTRGQQATLRCSPISGHTSVYWYQQALGLGLQFLLWYDEGEERNRGNFPPRFSGRQFPNYSSELNVNALELEDSALYLCASSPGTSSNQPQHFGDGTRLSIL.

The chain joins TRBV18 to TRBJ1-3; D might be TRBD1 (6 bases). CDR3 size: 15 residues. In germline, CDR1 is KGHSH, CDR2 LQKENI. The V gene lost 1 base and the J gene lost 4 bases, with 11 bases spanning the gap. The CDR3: CASSPLAGVGNTIYF. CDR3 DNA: TGTGCCAGCTCACCACTAGCAGGGGTCGGAAACACCATATATTTT.

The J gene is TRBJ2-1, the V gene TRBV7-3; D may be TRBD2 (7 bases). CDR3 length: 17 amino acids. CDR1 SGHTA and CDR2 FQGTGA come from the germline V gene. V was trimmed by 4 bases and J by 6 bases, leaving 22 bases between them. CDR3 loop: CASSSATEGGPLNEQFF. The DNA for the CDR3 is TGTGCCAGCAGCTCCGCCACGGAGGGGGGGCCTCTCAATGAGCAGTTCTTC.

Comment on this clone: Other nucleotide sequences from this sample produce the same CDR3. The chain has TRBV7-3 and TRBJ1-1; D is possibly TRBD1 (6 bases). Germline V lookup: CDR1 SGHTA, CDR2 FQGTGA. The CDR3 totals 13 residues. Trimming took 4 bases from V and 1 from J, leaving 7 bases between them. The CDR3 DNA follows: TGTGCCAGCAGCTCGACAGGGAACACTGAAGCTTTCTTT. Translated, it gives CASSSTGNTEAFF.

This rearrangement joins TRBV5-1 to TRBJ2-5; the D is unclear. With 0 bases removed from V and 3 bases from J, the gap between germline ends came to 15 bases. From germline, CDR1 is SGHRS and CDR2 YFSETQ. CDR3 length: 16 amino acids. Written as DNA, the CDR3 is TGCGCCAGCAGCTTGGCCCGTACGAACAGAAAAGAGACCCAGTACTTC. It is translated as CASSLARTNRKETQYF.

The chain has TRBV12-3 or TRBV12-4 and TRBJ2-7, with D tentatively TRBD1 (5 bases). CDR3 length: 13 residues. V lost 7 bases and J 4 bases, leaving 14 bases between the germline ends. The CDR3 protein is CASNAPDSYEQYF. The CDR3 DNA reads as TGTGCCAGCAACGCCCCAGACAGTTACGAGCAGTACTTC.

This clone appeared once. CDR3 DNA: TGTGCCATCAGTGGGGCGGGGGCCTACACCGGGGAGCTGTTTTTT. Protein sequence: CAISGAGAYTGELFF. The chain is built from TRBV10-3 and TRBJ2-2; TRBD2 is a possible D gene (7 bases). V lost 4 bases to trimming and J lost 3 bases, with 12 bases between them. Germline V gene data show CDR1 as ENHRY and CDR2 as SYGVKD. The CDR3 sequence is 15 residues long.

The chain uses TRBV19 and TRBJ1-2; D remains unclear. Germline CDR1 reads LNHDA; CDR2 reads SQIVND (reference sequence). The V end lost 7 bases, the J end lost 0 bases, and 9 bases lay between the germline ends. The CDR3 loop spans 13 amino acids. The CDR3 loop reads CASTTGANYGYTF. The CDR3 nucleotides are TGTGCCAGTACGACTGGAGCTAACTATGGCTACACCTTC.

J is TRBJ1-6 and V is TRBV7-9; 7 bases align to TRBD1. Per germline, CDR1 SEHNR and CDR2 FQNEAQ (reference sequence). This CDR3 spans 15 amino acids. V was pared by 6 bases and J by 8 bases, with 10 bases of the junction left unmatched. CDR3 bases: TGTGCCAGCAGTCTAAGACAGGGCCGGGATTCACCCCTCCACTTT. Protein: CASSLRQGRDSPLHF.

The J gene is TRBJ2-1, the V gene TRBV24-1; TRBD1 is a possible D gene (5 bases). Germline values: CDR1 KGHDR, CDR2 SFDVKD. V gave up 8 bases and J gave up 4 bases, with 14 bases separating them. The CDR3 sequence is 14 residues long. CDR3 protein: CATMAAGKYNEQFF. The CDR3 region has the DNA TGTGCCACCATGGCGGCAGGGAAGTACAATGAGCAGTTCTTC.

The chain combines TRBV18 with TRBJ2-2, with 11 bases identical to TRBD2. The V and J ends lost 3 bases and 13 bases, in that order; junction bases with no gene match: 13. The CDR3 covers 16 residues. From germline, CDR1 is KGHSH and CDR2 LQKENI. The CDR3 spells CASSPTSGTSGGGLFF. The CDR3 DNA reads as TGTGCCAGCTCACCCACCTCCGGGACTAGCGGAGGTGGGCTGTTTTTT.

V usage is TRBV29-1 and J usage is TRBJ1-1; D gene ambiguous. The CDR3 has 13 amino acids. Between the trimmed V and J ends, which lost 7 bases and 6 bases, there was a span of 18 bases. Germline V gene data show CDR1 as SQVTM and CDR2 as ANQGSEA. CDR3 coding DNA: TGCAGCGGCGAACAGAACCCCGGCGCTGAAGCTTTCTTT. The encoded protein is CSGEQNPGAEAFF. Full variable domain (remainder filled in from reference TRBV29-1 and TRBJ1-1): SAVISQKPSRDICQRGTSLTIQCQVDSQVTMMFWYRQQPGQSLTLIATANQGSEATYESGFVIDKFPISRPNLTFSTLTVSNMSPEDSSIYLCSGEQNPGAEAFFGQGTRLTVV.

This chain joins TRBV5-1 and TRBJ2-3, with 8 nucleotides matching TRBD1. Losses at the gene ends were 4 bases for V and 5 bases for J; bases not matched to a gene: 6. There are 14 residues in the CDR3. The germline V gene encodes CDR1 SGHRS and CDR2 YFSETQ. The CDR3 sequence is CASSIGQGQDTQYF. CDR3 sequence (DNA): TGCGCCAGCAGCATCGGACAGGGTCAAGATACGCAGTATTTT. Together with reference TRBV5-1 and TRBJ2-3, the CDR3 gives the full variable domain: KAGVTQTPRYLIKTRGQQVTLSCSPISGHRSVSWYQQTPGQGLQFLFEYFSETQRNKGNFPGRFSGRQFSNSRSEMNVSTLELGDSALYLCASSIGQGQDTQYFGPGTRLTVL.

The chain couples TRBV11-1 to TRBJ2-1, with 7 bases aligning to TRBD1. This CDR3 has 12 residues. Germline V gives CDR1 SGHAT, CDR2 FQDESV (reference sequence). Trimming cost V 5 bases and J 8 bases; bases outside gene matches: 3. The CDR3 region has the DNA TGTGCCAGCAGCCCAGACAGGGATGAGCAGTTCTTC. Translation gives CASSPDRDEQFF.

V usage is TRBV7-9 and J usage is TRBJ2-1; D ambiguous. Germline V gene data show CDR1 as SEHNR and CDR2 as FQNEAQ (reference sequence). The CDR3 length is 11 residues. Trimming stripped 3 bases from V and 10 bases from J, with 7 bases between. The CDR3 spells CASSFGLEQFF. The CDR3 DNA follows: TGTGCCAGCAGCTTCGGTTTAGAGCAGTTCTTC.

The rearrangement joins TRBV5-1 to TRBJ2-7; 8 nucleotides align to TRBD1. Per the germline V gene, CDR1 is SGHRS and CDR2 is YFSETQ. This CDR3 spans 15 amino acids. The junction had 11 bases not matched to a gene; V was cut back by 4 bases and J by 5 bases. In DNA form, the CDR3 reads TGCGCCAGCAGCCGGGACAGGCCGGGAATGGACGAGCAGTACTTC. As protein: CASSRDRPGMDEQYF.

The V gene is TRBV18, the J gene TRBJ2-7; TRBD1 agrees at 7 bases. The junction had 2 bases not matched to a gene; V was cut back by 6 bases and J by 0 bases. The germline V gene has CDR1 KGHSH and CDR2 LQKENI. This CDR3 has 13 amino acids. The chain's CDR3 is CASSRQGSYEQYF. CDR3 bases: TGTGCCAGCTCCCGACAGGGCTCCTACGAGCAGTACTTC.

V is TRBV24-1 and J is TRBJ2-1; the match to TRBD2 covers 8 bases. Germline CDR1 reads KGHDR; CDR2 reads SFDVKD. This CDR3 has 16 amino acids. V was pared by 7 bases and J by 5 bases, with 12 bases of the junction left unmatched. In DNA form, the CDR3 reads TGTGCCACCAGCTCCCTTCGGCGGGGGGTCGACAATGAGCAGTTCTTC. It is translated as CATSSLRRGVDNEQFF.

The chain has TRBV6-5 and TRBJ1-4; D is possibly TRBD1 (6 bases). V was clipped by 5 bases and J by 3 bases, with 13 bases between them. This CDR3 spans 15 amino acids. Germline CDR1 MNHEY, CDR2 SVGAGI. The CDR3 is CASSILGGANEKLFF. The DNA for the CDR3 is TGTGCCAGCAGTATCCTAGGGGGGGCTAATGAAAAACTGTTTTTT.